The 26 T cell receptor beta chains listed next were all sequenced from one sample in a study of regulatory T cells in long-lasting Graves disease. The authors built TCR beta libraries using iRepertoire HTBI primers and Arm-PCR of CDR3 regions. TCRdb redid the calling of the multiplex PCR reads with MiXCR, one entry per CDR3 protein. The data show a few hundred thousand distinct CDR3 sequences, over 15% seen once. Time point indicated: newly diagnosed GD, antithyroid drugs for less than 3 months. The TCR library was made from RNA extracted from PBMCs. This same sample was also taken into another study, of T cells in Graves' hyperthyroidism and ophthalmopathy.

The sample consisted of peripheral blood mononuclear cells (PBMCs), taken at new diagnosis, from a patient treated with antithyroid drugs. These receptor sequences come from a woman younger than 35 with Graves disease.

Here the CDR3 DNA reads TGCAGTGGCTACAGGGAGAGCTCCTACGAGCAGTACTTC. Translated: CSGYRESSYEQYF. V and J are TRBV20-1 and TRBJ2-7, with D possibly TRBD1 on 6 matching bases. In germline, CDR1 is DFQATT, CDR2 SNEGSKA (reference sequence). V shed 7 bases and J shed 0 bases, with 13 bases lying between them. The CDR3 sequence is 13 residues long.

This clonotype was seen at least ten times. The J gene is TRBJ2-1, the V gene TRBV29-1; 9 bases map to TRBD2. CDR1 and CDR2 from the germline V gene are SQVTM and ANQGSEA. The CDR3 is 15 residues long. With V trimmed by 0 bases and J by 4 bases, 4 bases remained unmatched. Here the CDR3 reads CSVEDPTSGYNEQFF. Written as DNA, the CDR3 is TGCAGCGTTGAAGATCCGACTAGCGGATACAATGAGCAGTTCTTC.

The chain employs TRBV11-3 and TRBJ1-1; 9 nucleotides match TRBD1. CDR3 length equals 14 residues. Looked up from germline, CDR1 is SGHNT and CDR2 is YENEEA. Unmatched junction bases numbered 5, after V lost 5 bases and J lost 4 bases. The CDR3 DNA sequence: TGTGCCAGCAGCGTGGGACAGGGCCTCACTGAAGCTTTCTTT. This gives the protein CASSVGQGLTEAFF.

This chain connects TRBV4-3 to TRBJ2-7, with 8 bases aligning to TRBD1. The CDR3 loop spans 15 amino acids. The germline gives CDR1 LGHNA, CDR2 YSLEER. The V gene end was trimmed by 3 bases and the J gene end by 2 bases; junction bases not matched to a gene: 6. The chain's CDR3 is CASSHRQGLTYEQYF. CDR3 nucleotides: TGCGCCAGCAGCCACAGACAGGGGTTGACCTACGAGCAGTACTTC.

A few counts support this clonotype. A much larger clone sits a single nucleotide away, making a read error possible. The chain has TRBV11-2 and TRBJ2-1; TRBD2 matches at 7 bases. Germline V gene lookup returns CDR1 SGHAT and CDR2 FQNNGV. The CDR3 is 15 residues long. The CDR3 sequence: CASSDQRGAVNGQFF. In nucleotides, the CDR3 is TGTGCCAGCAGCGACCAGCGGGGTGCCGTCAATGGGCAGTTCTTC.

This clonotype was recorded many times. The chain has TRBV28 and TRBJ1-4, with a weak D call TRBD1 (6 bases). Per germline, CDR1 MDHEN and CDR2 SYDVKM. CDR3 length: 16 residues. With 6 bases removed from V and 9 bases from J, the gap between germline ends came to 23 bases. The CDR3 DNA reads TGTGCCAGCAGATCCGGGACATCCTACCCAATGAAAAAACTGTTTTTT. Protein product: CASRSGTSYPMKKLFF. The full variable domain, with the rest looked up from reference TRBV28 and TRBJ1-4, is DVKVTQSSRYLVKRTGEKVFLECVQDMDHENMFWYRQDPGLGLRLIYFSYDVKMKEKGDIPEGYSVSREKKERFSLILESASTNQTSMYLCASRSGTSYPMKKLFFGSGTQLSVL.

Many counts were recorded for this clonotype. This chain uses TRBV12-3 or TRBV12-4 with TRBJ2-7; 11 nucleotides match TRBD2. J was trimmed by 5 bases and V by 1 base; bases with no gene match: 13. The CDR3 contains 18 residues. CDR3: CASSLGLRLAGGSHEQYF. DNA for the CDR3: TGTGCCAGCAGTTTAGGGTTGAGGCTAGCGGGAGGTTCGCACGAGCAGTACTTC.

The genes are TRBV28 and TRBJ2-7, with 15 bases aligning to TRBD2. V lost 8 bases, J lost 1 base, and 3 bases stayed unmatched. Germline lookup yields CDR1 MDHEN and CDR2 SYDVKM. This CDR3 comprises 15 residues. The CDR3 DNA reads as TGTGCCAGCTACGGACTAGCGGGAGGGTCCTACGAGCAGTACTTC. It translates to CASYGLAGGSYEQYF.

The rearrangement links TRBV3-1 to TRBJ1-6; tentative D call: TRBD1 (5 bases). V gave up 0 bases and J gave up 6 bases, with 12 bases separating them. The germline CDR1 and CDR2 sequences are LGHDT and YNNKEL (reference sequence). The CDR3 is 16 amino acids. The CDR3 loop is CASSQDRAGSNSPLHF. Here the CDR3 DNA reads TGTGCCAGCAGCCAAGATAGGGCAGGGAGTAATTCACCCCTCCACTTT.

Regarding this clonotype: This may be a read error, as it is one base from a much larger clone. The J gene is TRBJ1-1, the V gene TRBV12-3 or TRBV12-4; TRBD1 might be the D (5 bases). With 5 bases removed from V and 6 bases from J, the gap between germline ends came to 16 bases. The CDR3 is 14 residues long. The CDR3 DNA reads as TGTGCCAGCAGTGTCCGGGACGGGGGGGCTGAAGCTTTCTTT. Amino acid sequence: CASSVRDGGAEAFF.

This clonotype was seen more than once but under ten times. This chain uses TRBV28 with TRBJ2-7, with TRBD1 identical over 9 bases. Germline values: CDR1 MDHEN, CDR2 SYDVKM. J gave up 5 bases and V 6 bases, and 20 bases lay outside the gene matches. There are 18 residues in the CDR3. CDR3 bases: TGTGCCAGCAGCCAAGAAAGGGGAGTGGGACAGGGAATGAACGAGCAGTACTTC. Translating it yields CASSQERGVGQGMNEQYF.

This clonotype turned up a few times. The V call is TRBV29-1, the J call TRBJ2-5, with D possibly matching TRBD2 (6 bases). The CDR3 is 16 residues long. Germline CDR1 SQVTM, CDR2 ANQGSEA. With 5 bases removed from V and 5 bases from J, the gap between germline ends came to 24 bases. CDR3 DNA: TGCAGCGTTTCACGCGCCCCTCAGGGTCGGGGGGAGACCCAGTACTTC. Its translation is CSVSRAPQGRGETQYF.

Many counts were recorded for this clonotype. The chain joins TRBV20-1 to TRBJ2-3; the D is unclear. V was pared by 6 bases and J by 0 bases, with 13 bases between. The CDR3 covers 14 residues. CDR1 and CDR2 (germline): DFQATT, SNEGSKA (reference sequence). CDR3 nucleotides: TGCAGTGCAAGGAGTTCTACTAGCACAGATACGCAGTATTTT. This codes for CSARSSTSTDTQYF.

This clonotype showed up many times. The chain links TRBV28 to TRBJ2-3, with 8 bases identical to TRBD2. CDR1 is MDHEN and CDR2 is SYDVKM in the germline V gene. The length of the CDR3 is 15 residues. The trim removed 8 bases at V and 2 bases at J, leaving 9 bases unmatched. The CDR3 sequence: CASHGRVLHTDTQYF. Written as DNA, the CDR3 is TGTGCCAGCCACGGGAGGGTCCTTCACACAGATACGCAGTATTTT.

The chain combines TRBV14 with TRBJ2-1; D remains unclear. Between the trimmed V and J ends, which lost 0 bases and 10 bases, there was a span of 10 bases. Per germline, CDR1 SGHDN and CDR2 FVKESK. This CDR3 is built from 13 residues. The CDR3 nucleotides are TGTGCCAGCAGCCAAGACAGGTTCTACGAGCAGTTCTTC. Its translation is CASSQDRFYEQFF.

This clonotype occurred a few times. The chain recombines TRBV11-2 with TRBJ2-1; 10 bases map to TRBD2. J lost 0 bases, V lost 7 bases, and 27 bases had no gene match. Per the germline V gene, CDR1 is SGHAT and CDR2 is FQNNGV. This CDR3 region has 23 residues. CDR3 nucleotides: TGTGCCAGCACCGATACCCATTTACCGGGACTAGCGTTAGGGAAGAGCTCCTACAATGAGCAGTTCTTC. Translating gives CASTDTHLPGLALGKSSYNEQFF.

The rearrangement uses TRBV30 and TRBJ1-3; weak D call: TRBD1 (5 bases). Germline CDR1 reads GTSNPN; CDR2 reads SVGIG (reference sequence). This CDR3 contains 14 residues. Trimming took 1 base from V and 2 from J, leaving 9 bases between them. This chain's CDR3 is CAWSGTKAGNTIYF. DNA for the CDR3: TGTGCCTGGAGTGGGACAAAAGCTGGAAACACCATATATTTT.

This clonotype was seen repeatedly, ten times or more. This rearrangement joins TRBV7-2 to TRBJ2-7; D may be TRBD1 (5 bases). V was clipped by 0 bases and J by 6 bases, with 12 bases between them. Germline assignment: CDR1 SGHTA and CDR2 FQGNSA. The length of the CDR3 is 14 residues. The CDR3 reads CASSLAQGRAEQYF. CDR3 bases: TGTGCCAGCAGCTTAGCGCAGGGAAGGGCCGAGCAGTACTTC.

The V gene is TRBV5-1, the J gene TRBJ2-7; 8 bases agree with TRBD2. Unmatched junction bases numbered 6, after V lost 4 bases and J lost 0 bases. CDR3 length: 15 amino acids. Germline V gene lookup returns CDR1 SGHRS and CDR2 YFSETQ. The CDR3 DNA follows: TGCGCCAGCAGCCTGCTAGCGGGCCCCTCCTACGAGCAGTACTTC. Amino acid sequence: CASSLLAGPSYEQYF. Combining the CDR3 with reference TRBV5-1 and TRBJ2-7 gives the whole variable domain KAGVTQTPRYLIKTRGQQVTLSCSPISGHRSVSWYQQTPGQGLQFLFEYFSETQRNKGNFPGRFSGRQFSNSRSEMNVSTLELGDSALYLCASSLLAGPSYEQYFGPGTRLTVT.

A note on this clonotype: A much larger clone is a single base away; this may be a read error. This chain uses TRBV7-9 with TRBJ2-3, with 14 bases lining up with TRBD2. This CDR3 contains 16 residues. Unmatched junction bases numbered 6, after V lost 5 bases and J lost 5 bases. The germline gives CDR1 SEHNR, CDR2 FQNEAQ (reference sequence). Here the CDR3 DNA reads TGTGCCAGCAGCCTGGGACTAGCGGGAGTGGAAGATACGCAGTATTTT. Protein product: CASSLGLAGVEDTQYF.

At least ten counts were recorded for this clonotype. The CDR3 is CASSFRAKGGRRETQYF. As DNA, the CDR3 is TGTGCCAGCAGTTTCAGGGCTAAAGGAGGACGACGGGAGACCCAGTACTTC. The V gene is TRBV28, the J gene TRBJ2-5; D may be TRBD1 or TRBD2 (5 bases each). There are 17 residues in the CDR3. V lost 3 bases and J 5 bases, leaving 22 bases between the germline ends. Germline V CDR1 and CDR2: MDHEN, SYDVKM.

The table lists this clonotype with many counts. The chain links TRBV7-9 to TRBJ2-5; 12 bases line up with TRBD2. Unmatched junction bases numbered 11, after V lost 4 bases and J lost 5 bases. This CDR3 region has 17 residues. Germline CDR1 is SEHNR and CDR2 is FQNEAQ (reference sequence). CDR3: CASSYPQGLAGGETQYF. The CDR3 region has the DNA TGTGCCAGCAGCTACCCACAGGGACTAGCGGGTGGTGAGACCCAGTACTTC.

Many counts were recorded for this clonotype. This chain connects TRBV3-1 to TRBJ2-7, with a possible D match to TRBD2 (5 bases). Trimming took off 1 base at V and 2 bases at J, with 18 bases between the two ends. This CDR3 spans 17 amino acids. The germline V gene encodes CDR1 LGHDT and CDR2 YNNKEL (reference sequence). The DNA for the CDR3 is TGTGCCAGCAGCCAAGCTCACAGTAGCGCCCTCACCTACGAGCAGTACTTC. Translating it yields CASSQAHSSALTYEQYF.

This rearrangement joins TRBV11-3 to TRBJ2-7, with D unclear. V gave up 3 bases and J gave up 0 bases, with 9 bases separating them. Germline CDR1 SGHNT, CDR2 YENEEA. CDR3 length equals 14 residues. The CDR3 spells CASSFDRSSYEQYF. The DNA of the CDR3 is TGTGCCAGCAGCTTTGACCGGAGCTCCTACGAGCAGTACTTC.

This clonotype was seen only a few times. The chain joins TRBV4-1 to TRBJ2-2; D is unclear. Germline V gene data show CDR1 as MGHRA and CDR2 as YSYEKL. The CDR3 totals 14 residues. With 2 bases removed from V and 5 bases from J, the gap between germline ends came to 9 bases. DNA of the CDR3: TGCGCCAGCAGCCAAATTGGACGGACCGGGGAGCTGTTTTTT. Amino acids: CASSQIGRTGELFF.

This clonotype was counted many times. This chain connects TRBV7-3 to TRBJ2-5, with 9 bases aligning to TRBD2. Trimming at V came to 5 bases and at J to 1 base, leaving 5 bases not matched to a gene. This CDR3 contains 15 residues. The germline gives CDR1 SGHTA, CDR2 FQGTGA. As DNA, the CDR3 is TGTGCCAGCAGCCGGACTAGCGAGAGCCAAGAGACCCAGTACTTC. This encodes CASSRTSESQETQYF. Filled out from reference TRBV7-3 and TRBJ2-5, the complete variable domain reads GAGVSQTPSNKVTEKGKYVELRCDPISGHTALYWYRQSLGQGPEFLIYFQGTGAADDSGLPNDRFFAVRPEGSVSTLKIQRTERGDSAVYLCASSRTSESQETQYFGPGTRLLVL.